This passage covers 15 T cell receptor beta chains from one sample sequenced in a study of T-cell reconstitution after alpha-beta-depleted transplantation in children. As it was prepared, the TCRbeta library received unique molecular identifiers. TCRdb ran MiXCR on the PCR reads and lists one entry per CDR3 protein. The top ten clones hold 1.1% of a sample with hundreds of thousands of distinct CDR3 sequences, over 15% of them seen once. The specimen comprised PBMCs from the stem cell graft donor, sampled from the stem cell graft. These receptor sequences come from a human donor who donated a stem cell graft to a child with acute myeloid leukemia.

This clonotype was picked up a small number of times. V usage is TRBV5-5 and J usage is TRBJ2-6; TRBD1 agrees at 7 bases. Germline-derived CDR1 and CDR2 are SGHKS and YYEKEE (reference sequence). The CDR3 extends over 16 amino acids. The V gene end was trimmed by 4 bases and the J gene end by 1 base; junction bases not matched to a gene: 5. CDR3: CASSQDRPSGANVLTF. The CDR3 DNA reads TGTGCCAGCAGCCAGGACAGGCCTTCTGGGGCCAACGTCCTGACTTTC.

The chain joins TRBV9 to TRBJ1-5; a weak D match, TRBD1 (6 bases). Germline lookup yields CDR1 SGDLS and CDR2 YYNGEE. The ends were cut back, 3 bases at V and 2 bases at J, with 12 bases in the middle. The CDR3 runs 15 residues. CDR3: CASSAQGNGNQPQHF. The CDR3 nucleotides are TGTGCCAGCAGCGCGCAGGGGAATGGCAATCAGCCCCAGCATTTT.

This clonotype was seen more than once but under ten times. The V call is TRBV20-1, the J call TRBJ1-2; TRBD1 is a possible D gene (6 bases). Germline V CDR1 and CDR2: DFQATT, SNEGSKA (reference sequence). The germline V and J ends were trimmed by 6 bases and 5 bases, with 16 bases remaining between them. This CDR3 comprises 13 residues. This chain's CDR3 is CSAEDSSRYGYTF. CDR3 coding DNA: TGCAGTGCAGAGGACAGTTCCCGTTATGGCTACACCTTC.

This clonotype has more than one count but fewer than ten. The CDR3 coding sequence is TGTGCCATCCAGACCTCTCTCCACGAGCAGTACTTC. It encodes CAIQTSLHEQYF. This sequence joins TRBV12-3 or TRBV12-4 and TRBJ2-7; no clear D. The CDR3 has 12 amino acids. The V end lost 10 bases, the J end lost 5 bases, and 15 bases lay between the germline ends.

This clonotype showed up many times. The rearrangement links TRBV7-7 to TRBJ2-3; 11 bases match TRBD2. V dropped 3 bases and J dropped 1; count of bases not matched to a gene: 6. CDR3 length: 17 amino acids. CDR1 SSHAT and CDR2 FNYEAQ come from the germline V gene (reference sequence). The chain's CDR3 is CASSFASGGRGTDTQYF. CDR3 coding DNA: TGTGCCAGCAGCTTTGCTAGCGGGGGGCGGGGCACAGATACGCAGTATTTT.

There are a few counts of this clonotype. The chain couples TRBV5-1 to TRBJ2-7; 8 bases are a match to TRBD1. This CDR3 comprises 15 residues. The germline V gene encodes CDR1 SGHRS and CDR2 YFSETQ. J gave up 1 base and V 7 bases, and 10 bases lay outside the gene matches. CDR3 DNA sequence: TGCGCCAGCCGCCGTGACAGGGGAGGTTCCTACGAGCAGTACTTC. Translation gives CASRRDRGGSYEQYF.

This clonotype was seen a handful of times. The rearrangement uses TRBV7-2 and TRBJ2-7; D is uncertain. The germline V gene encodes CDR1 SGHTA and CDR2 FQGNSA. The V and J ends lost 3 bases and 0 bases respectively, with 9 bases between them. This CDR3 is built from 14 residues. This CDR3 reads CASSFGLNSYEQYF. Here the CDR3 DNA reads TGTGCCAGCAGCTTTGGGCTGAACTCCTACGAGCAGTACTTC.

This clonotype was observed a single time. The chain links TRBV4-2 to TRBJ2-5; D uncertain. V was trimmed by 0 bases and J by 5 bases, leaving 10 bases between them. This CDR3 comprises 14 residues. Germline CDR1 is LGHNA and CDR2 is YNFKEQ. CDR3 sequence: CASSQEKLAETQYF. In nucleotides, the CDR3 is TGTGCCAGCAGCCAAGAGAAATTGGCCGAGACCCAGTACTTC.

A few counts support this clonotype. The chain joins TRBV5-1 to TRBJ1-5; a possible D gene is TRBD1 (5 bases). CDR1 and CDR2 from the germline V gene are SGHRS and YFSETQ. The CDR3 has 14 residues. Deletions cut 2 bases from V and 7 bases from J, with 13 bases between. CDR3 loop: CASSLSGKGQPQHF. DNA of the CDR3: TGCGCCAGCAGCTTATCAGGGAAAGGACAGCCCCAGCATTTT. Full variable domain (rest looked up from reference TRBV5-1 and TRBJ1-5): KAGVTQTPRYLIKTRGQQVTLSCSPISGHRSVSWYQQTPGQGLQFLFEYFSETQRNKGNFPGRFSGRQFSNSRSEMNVSTLELGDSALYLCASSLSGKGQPQHFGDGTRLSIL.

This clonotype occurred many times. The rearrangement joins TRBV9 to TRBJ1-2; 9 nucleotides align to TRBD1. The CDR3 totals 14 residues. Trimming at V came to 4 bases and at J to 4 bases, leaving 5 bases not matched to a gene. The V gene's germline CDR1 is SGDLS and CDR2 YYNGEE. DNA for the CDR3: TGTGCCAGCAGCTCACGGACAGGGGTCTATGGCTACACCTTC. It yields the protein CASSSRTGVYGYTF.

The V call is TRBV20-1, the J call TRBJ2-2, with TRBD1 matching over 7 bases. The germline V gene encodes CDR1 DFQATT and CDR2 SNEGSKA (reference sequence). The CDR3 runs 19 residues. After removal of 3 bases from V and 6 bases from J, the junction contained 22 bases not matched to a gene. The CDR3 DNA follows: TGCAGTGCTAGCCGTAGCCCTCTGCCGGGACAGCGCCAGCCCGGGGAGCTGTTTTTT. Translating it yields CSASRSPLPGQRQPGELFF.

A word on this clonotype: Since a much larger clone is just one base distant, this may be a read error. The chain combines TRBV5-5 with TRBJ1-2, with unresolved D. CDR3 size: 13 residues. The V gene's germline CDR1 is SGHKS and CDR2 YYEKEE (reference sequence). CDR3 sequence (DNA): TGTGCCAGCAGCCAAGACGGGCCGGGTGGCTACTCCTTC. Amino acid sequence: CASSQDGPGGYSF.

This clonotype was counted ten times or more. The chain joins TRBV11-2 to TRBJ2-3; D is undetermined. CDR3 length equals 11 residues. Trimming took off 7 bases at V and 6 bases at J, with 8 bases between the two ends. CDR1 is SGHAT, CDR2 FQNNGV, per germline. The CDR3 region has the DNA TGTGCCAGCACCAATAGGGATACGCAGTATTTT. Protein sequence: CASTNRDTQYF. The variable domain in full, with the rest retrieved from reference TRBV11-2 and TRBJ2-3, is EAGVAQSPRYKIIEKRQSVAFWCNPISGHATLYWYQQILGQGPKLLIQFQNNGVVDDSQLPKDRFSAERLKGVDSTLKIQPAKLEDSAVYLCASTNRDTQYFGPGTRLTVL.

This clonotype has more than one count but fewer than ten. This rearrangement joins TRBV6-1 to TRBJ2-1; 7 bases match TRBD1. CDR3 length: 14 amino acids. J lost 10 bases, V lost 6 bases, and 12 bases had no gene match. Germline V lookup: CDR1 MNHNS, CDR2 SASEGT. In DNA, the CDR3 is TGTGCCAGCAGCATCCGGGACAGCTCGCGGGAGCAGTTCTTC. Translation: CASSIRDSSREQFF.

A note on this clonotype: A much larger clone is a single base away; this may be a read error. V and J are TRBV15 and TRBJ1-1; D call uncertain. Germline V gene lookup returns CDR1 LNHNV and CDR2 YYDKDF (reference sequence). V was pared by 1 base and J by 8 bases, with 11 bases between. The CDR3 has 13 residues. The CDR3 sequence: CATSRAAGQEAFF. CDR3 in DNA: TGTGCCACCAGCAGAGCGGCGGGTCAGGAAGCTTTCTTT. Together with reference TRBV15 and TRBJ1-1, the CDR3 gives the full variable domain: DAMVIQNPRYQVTQFGKPVTLSCSQTLNHNVMYWYQQKSSQAPKLLFHYYDKDFNNEADTPDNFQSRRPNTSFCFLDIRSPGLGDTAMYLCATSRAAGQEAFFGQGTRLTVV.